This T cell receptor (beta chain) derives from a study of blood T cell repertoires in COVID-19. A single count supports this clone. The CDR3 extends over 14 amino acids. Germline lookup yields CDR1 SEHNR and CDR2 FQNEAQ (reference sequence). The V gene end was trimmed by 5 bases and the J gene end by 8 bases; junction bases not matched to a gene: 6. This table comes from immunoSEQ multiplex PCR, and its TCRdb copy is limited to in-frame clones, with some not included. The repertoire holds under 150,000 clones, with 88% as singletons. Input material: peripheral blood. The chain is built from TRBV7-9 and TRBJ1-6; 7 positions match TRBD1. The clonotype originates from a human donor in a cohort sampled during active COVID-19. The CDR3 sequence: CASSPGDSYSPLHF. The CDR3 DNA reads as TGTGCCAGCAGCCCAGGGGACAGCTATTCACCCCTCCACTTT.